The rows below give T cell receptor beta chains drawn from one sample of a study of blood T cell dynamics during melanoma immunotherapy. Clones were sequenced by immunoSEQ multiplex PCR, and TCRdb holds only the in-frame ones, with some missing. The sample has around 14,000 clones, more than 75% seen once. Specimen: blood, collected from a patient treated with checkpoint blockade. These receptors were obtained from a human donor with melanoma. Each CDR3 is given with its conserved first and last residue. A D gene is named only where the DNA matches it firmly. Rows may omit the clone size; those that give it use once, few, many or a size class.

j_call	clone_size	v_call	d_call	cdr3_aa	cdr3_nt
TRBJ1-1	few	TRBV5-1	-	CASSLLGRNTEAFF	TGCGCCAGCAGCTTGTTGGGACGGAACACTGAAGCTTTCTTT
TRBJ2-7	-	TRBV5-1	-	CASTVDSTYEQYF	TGCGCCAGCACCGTGGACAGTACCTACGAGCAGTACTTC
TRBJ1-1	-	TRBV18	TRBD1	CASSPTTGQNTEAFF	TGTGCCAGCTCACCCACGACAGGGCAGAACACTGAAGCTTTCTTT
TRBJ2-7	-	TRBV6-1	-	CASSKREHSYEQYF	TGTGCCAGCAGTAAAAGGGAGCACTCCTACGAGCAGTACTTC
TRBJ2-1	-	TRBV5-6	-	CASSSAGHLYNEQFF	TGTGCCAGCAGCTCGGCGGGACACCTATACAATGAGCAGTTCTTC
TRBJ2-4	-	TRBV7-2	-	CASSFAVSRAKNIQYF	TGTGCCAGCAGCTTTGCGGTTAGCAGGGCCAAAAACATTCAGTACTTC
TRBJ2-5	few	TRBV10-3	TRBD2	CAISAGGETQYF	TGTGCCATCAGTGCGGGGGGAGAGACCCAGTACTTC
TRBJ2-5	-	TRBV5-1	TRBD2	CASSTGTSGPRETQYF	TGCGCCAGCAGCACTGGGACTAGCGGGCCTAGGGAGACCCAGTACTTC
TRBJ1-1	-	TRBV7-9	-	CASSFGFATEAFF	TGTGCCAGCAGCTTCGGGTTTGCCACTGAAGCTTTCTTT
TRBJ1-2	-	TRBV21-1	-	CASSKDHFISGPPVRLNYGYTF	TGTGCCAGCAGCAAAGACCATTTTATTTCCGGTCCTCCGGTCCGCCTAAACTATGGCTACACCTTC
TRBJ2-7	-	TRBV4-2	-	CASSHADGYEQYF	TGTGCCAGCAGCCATGCGGACGGCTACGAGCAGTACTTC
TRBJ2-7	-	TRBV5-1	-	CASSTDGSPYEQYF	TGCGCCAGCAGTACGGACGGATCACCCTACGAGCAGTACTTC
TRBJ2-2	once	TRBV5-1	-	CASSLEGFTGELFF	TGCGCCAGCAGCTTGGAAGGGTTCACCGGGGAGCTGTTTTTT
TRBJ2-1	-	TRBV7-9	TRBD2	CASSRRRLAGENHYNEQFF	TGTGCCAGCAGCCGGAGGAGACTAGCGGGGGAGAATCACTACAATGAGCAGTTCTTC
TRBJ2-5	-	TRBV19	TRBD2	CASSIGTSEETQYF	TGTGCCAGTAGTATAGGGACTAGCGAGGAGACCCAGTACTTC
TRBJ2-1	-	TRBV30	-	CAWNRDPLNEQFF	TGTGCCTGGAATAGGGACCCTTTGAATGAGCAGTTCTTC
TRBJ1-6	once	TRBV9	-	CASSPRGTNNSPLHF	TGTGCCAGCAGCCCGAGGGGGACTAATAATTCACCCCTCCACTTT
TRBJ1-1	-	TRBV5-5	-	CASSLGSLNTEAFF	TGTGCCAGCAGCTTGGGCAGTTTGAACACTGAAGCTTTCTTT
TRBJ2-5	-	TRBV5-1	TRBD2	CASSPGGRETQYF	TGCGCCAGCAGCCCCGGGGGGAGGGAGACCCAGTACTTC
TRBJ2-4	-	TRBV5-1	-	CASSSVLPQDIQYF	TGCGCCAGCAGCTCGGTACTTCCCCAAGACATTCAGTACTTC
TRBJ1-5	once	TRBV5-1	-	CASSRGDLQDQPQHF	TGCGCCAGCAGCCGGGGGGACCTCCAGGATCAGCCCCAGCATTTT
TRBJ2-7	-	TRBV7-5	-	CASSKMGSGGQVPSHEQYF	TGTGCCAGCAGCAAAATGGGGTCTGGGGGACAGGTTCCCTCTCACGAGCAGTACTTC
TRBJ1-5	few	TRBV19	TRBD1	CASSATGGRQPQHF	TGTGCCAGTAGTGCGACAGGGGGGAGACAGCCCCAGCATTTT
TRBJ2-7	-	TRBV7-8	-	CASNLGPGRNEQYF	TGTGCCAGCAACTTAGGGCCTGGACGGAACGAGCAGTACTTC
TRBJ2-7	once	TRBV9	-	CASSVGSETYEQYF	TGTGCCAGCAGCGTAGGGTCGGAGACCTACGAGCAGTACTTC
TRBJ2-1	once	TRBV7-2	TRBD2	CASSLGLAGGRLGYNEQFF	TGTGCCAGCAGCTTAGGACTAGCGGGGGGGCGTTTGGGGTACAATGAGCAGTTCTTC
TRBJ2-5	-	TRBV7-6	-	CASSLVRSNQETQYF	TGTGCCAGCAGCTTAGTGCGTTCCAACCAAGAGACCCAGTACTTC
TRBJ2-1	-	TRBV15	-	CATSRGVEGLQFF	TGTGCCACCAGCAGAGGGGTAGAGGGGCTCCAGTTCTTC
TRBJ2-5	-	TRBV7-8	TRBD1	CATGQGGWETQYF	TGTGCCACCGGACAGGGGGGGTGGGAGACCCAGTACTTC
TRBJ1-6	-	TRBV10-3	-	CAISELGQNNSPLHF	TGTGCCATCAGTGAGTTGGGACAAAATAATTCACCCCTCCACTTT
TRBJ2-1	-	TRBV5-6	-	CASSLVGGPYNEQFF	TGTGCCAGCAGCTTGGTAGGGGGGCCGTACAATGAGCAGTTCTTC
TRBJ1-6	once	TRBV28	-	CASSSPRDTLHF	TGTGCCAGCAGTTCCCCCAGGGATACCCTCCACTTT
TRBJ2-7	-	TRBV7-9	TRBD1	CASSDENRGPGEQYF	TGTGCCAGCAGCGATGAAAACAGGGGTCCGGGAGAGCAGTACTTC
TRBJ1-5	few	TRBV2	-	CASTQSSNQPQHF	TGTGCCAGCACCCAGAGCAGCAATCAGCCCCAGCATTTT
TRBJ1-1	-	TRBV6-1	-	CASRYKANTEAFF	TGTGCCAGCAGGTACAAGGCGAACACTGAAGCTTTCTTT
TRBJ1-3	-	TRBV5-1	-	CASSSSGRANTIYF	TGCGCCAGCAGCTCATCGGGCAGGGCAAACACCATATATTTT
TRBJ2-5	-	TRBV5-1	-	CASSLARVGLQETQYF	TGCGCCAGCAGCTTGGCCCGTGTGGGTCTACAAGAGACCCAGTACTTC
TRBJ2-1	-	TRBV5-4	-	CASSLPPGTRDEQFF	TGTGCCAGCAGCTTGCCTCCTGGGACTCGCGATGAGCAGTTCTTC
TRBJ2-3	-	TRBV19	-	CASSITSEGGTDTQYF	TGTGCCAGTAGTATCACTTCTGAGGGGGGCACAGATACGCAGTATTTT
TRBJ2-2	-	TRBV27	TRBD1	CASSSGTGGFSNTGELFF	TGTGCCAGCAGTTCCGGGACAGGGGGCTTTTCGAACACCGGGGAGCTGTTTTTT
TRBJ2-4	-	TRBV6-1	-	CASSEIGGYKNIQYF	TGTGCCAGCAGTGAAATTGGGGGCTACAAAAACATTCAGTACTTC
TRBJ2-5	-	TRBV5-1	-	CASSLFPSVGEETQYF	TGCGCCAGCAGCTTGTTTCCTTCGGTCGGGGAAGAGACCCAGTACTTC